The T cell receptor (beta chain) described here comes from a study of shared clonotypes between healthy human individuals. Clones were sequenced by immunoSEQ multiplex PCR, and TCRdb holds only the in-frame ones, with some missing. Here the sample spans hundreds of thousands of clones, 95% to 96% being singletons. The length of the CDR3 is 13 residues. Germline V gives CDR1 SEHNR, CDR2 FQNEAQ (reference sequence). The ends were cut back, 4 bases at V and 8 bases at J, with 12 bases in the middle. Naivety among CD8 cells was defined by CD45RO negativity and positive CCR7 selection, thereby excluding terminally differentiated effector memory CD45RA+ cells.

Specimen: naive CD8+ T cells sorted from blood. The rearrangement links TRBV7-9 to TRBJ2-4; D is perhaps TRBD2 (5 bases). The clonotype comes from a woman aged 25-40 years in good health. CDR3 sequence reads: CASSSTRGDIQYF. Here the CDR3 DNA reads TGTGCCAGCAGCTCGACCCGGGGAGACATTCAGTACTTC.